A single sample gave rise to the 19 T cell receptor beta chains below, sequenced in a study of CXCR3-negative and CXCR3-positive naive CD8 T cells. UMI-labeled 5' RACE TRB cDNA libraries were prepared from the cells. TCRdb reworked the 5' RACE reads into one entry per CDR3 protein, no DNA. This table holds 55,000 to 70,000 distinct CDR3 sequences. Notes on the study in general: CXCR3-negative naive cells had less hydrophobic TRB CDR3s than did CXCR3-positive naive cells.

No antigen has been assigned to these receptors. Input material: naive CXCR3+ CD8+ T cells from blood. The subset here: CD45RO-CCR7+CD27+CD95- naive CD8+ T cells expressing CXCR3 (TNR3+). These receptors were taken from a human donor in good health. Some clones in this sample may be carry-over from other donors' samples.

The rearrangement links TRBV7-6 to TRBJ1-1; the D gene TCRdb calls, TRBD1, cannot be checked with no DNA. The CDR3 has 15 amino acids. Germline loops: CDR1 SGHVS, CDR2 FNYEAQ. The CDR3 region is CASSLKGGWGTEAFF. Full variable domain (missing parts from reference TRBV7-6 and TRBJ1-1): GAGVSQSPRYKVTKRGQDVALRCDPISGHVSLYWYRQALGQGPEFLTYFNYEAQQDKSGLPNDRFSAERPEGSISTLTIQRTEQRDSAMYRCASSLKGGWGTEAFFGQGTRLTVV.

The gene calls are TRBV12-3 or TRBV12-4 and TRBJ1-1; TCRdb's D call, TRBD1, is unchecked because there is no DNA. This CDR3 spans 14 amino acids. CDR3 sequence reads: CASSFLGGLTEAFF.

This sequence joins TRBV5-1 and TRBJ2-1. Germline V lookup: CDR1 SGHRS, CDR2 YFSETQ. This CDR3 region has 15 residues. CDR3 loop: CASRTYLSSYNEQFF. The entire variable domain, with the rest obtained from reference TRBV5-1 and TRBJ2-1, is as follows: KAGVTQTPRYLIKTRGQQVTLSCSPISGHRSVSWYQQTPGQGLQFLFEYFSETQRNKGNFPGRFSGRQFSNSRSEMNVSTLELGDSALYLCASRTYLSSYNEQFFGPGTRLTVL.

The rearrangement uses TRBV6-5 and TRBJ1-2. Germline CDR1 reads MNHEY; CDR2 reads SVGAGI. This CDR3 contains 15 residues. CDR3 residues: CASTDLVGVNYGYTF.

The chain combines TRBV28 with TRBJ2-3; the D call of TRBD2 rests on TCRdb alone, since no DNA is present to check it. The CDR3 is made up of 17 amino acids. CDR1 and CDR2 (germline): MDHEN, SYDVKM. The CDR3 sequence: CASSSGLAGGPGDTQYF.

The chain recombines TRBV6-2 or TRBV6-3 with TRBJ2-1; absent DNA, TCRdb's TRBD2 call cannot be checked. Germline values: CDR1 MNHEY, CDR2 SVGEGT. This CDR3 is 13 amino acids long. The CDR3 is CASNLPSSNEQFF.

The V call is TRBV9, the J call TRBJ2-1; TCRdb lists TRBD2, though no DNA is available to test this call. The CDR3 runs 16 residues. From germline, CDR1 is SGDLS and CDR2 YYNGEE. CDR3 loop: CASSAGSGGDWGEQFF.

The chain is built from TRBV5-1 and TRBJ2-5. The CDR3 loop spans 13 amino acids. The V gene's germline CDR1 is SGHRS and CDR2 YFSETQ. CDR3 residues: CASSSSNVETQYF.

The V call is TRBV10-3, the J call TRBJ2-1; the TCRdb D gene call, TRBD1, has no DNA to confirm it. Germline-derived CDR1 and CDR2 are ENHRY and SYGVKD. This CDR3 has 14 residues. The CDR3 region is CATYLGGAYNEQFF.

CDR3 residues: CASSYSTGTGVYLNSYEQYF. V is TRBV5-1 and J is TRBJ2-7; TCRdb names TRBD1, which stays unverified in the absence of DNA. Germline lookup yields CDR1 SGHRS and CDR2 YFSETQ. CDR3 length: 20 residues.

This chain links TRBV20-1 with TRBJ2-1; the TRBD2 assignment by TCRdb is unverifiable without DNA. The CDR3 is 17 residues long. The V gene's germline CDR1 is DFQATT and CDR2 SNEGSKA (reference sequence). CDR3 sequence reads: CSAHLAQAGGGLPEQFF.

V usage is TRBV12-3 or TRBV12-4 and J usage is TRBJ1-3; the D call from TCRdb, TRBD1, cannot be confirmed without DNA. This CDR3 is built from 14 residues. The CDR3 sequence is CASSSQGERNTIYF.

The V call is TRBV11-3, the J call TRBJ2-1; the TCRdb D gene call, TRBD1, has no DNA to confirm it. This CDR3 comprises 16 residues. Germline values: CDR1 SGHNT, CDR2 YENEEA. The CDR3 region is CASSGSGAFAADEQFF.

The chain couples TRBV3-1 to TRBJ2-7; lacking DNA, the TRBD2 call made by TCRdb goes unchecked. CDR3 length: 15 amino acids. CDR1 LGHDT and CDR2 YNNKEL come from the germline V gene (reference sequence). The CDR3 reads CASSQGGGDTYEQYF.

The chain has TRBV27 and TRBJ2-7; the D call of TRBD2 rests on TCRdb alone, since no DNA is present to check it. The CDR3 is 15 residues long. Germline values: CDR1 MNHEY, CDR2 SMNVEV (reference sequence). CDR3 sequence reads: CASSNGEGDIYEQYF.

The CDR3: CASIRGPGAFTDTQYF. The chain couples TRBV6-5 to TRBJ2-3; TCRdb names TRBD1, which stays unverified in the absence of DNA. The CDR3 has 16 amino acids. Germline V gives CDR1 MNHEY, CDR2 SVGAGI.

This sequence joins TRBV7-6 and TRBJ2-3. The V gene's germline CDR1 is SGHVS and CDR2 FNYEAQ. The CDR3 covers 15 residues. CDR3 amino acids: CASSLTWASTDTQYF.

The chain carries TRBV14 and TRBJ2-7; no DNA is available, so the TRBD2 call from TCRdb remains unchecked. Per the germline V gene, CDR1 is SGHDN and CDR2 is FVKESK. This CDR3 region has 19 residues. CDR3 residues: CASSQTIGDGTAVRDEQYF.

This rearrangement joins TRBV3-1 to TRBJ2-7. This CDR3 is 16 amino acids long. Germline V gene lookup returns CDR1 LGHDT and CDR2 YNNKEL (reference sequence). CDR3 protein: CASSQAGFGLIYEQYF.